The text below deals with one T cell receptor (beta chain). In the study's own analysis: It was from reference gene primer amplification that nucleated cell counts were estimated. Profiled with immunoSEQ multiplex PCR; TCRdb holds only in-frame clones, not every one. D and trimming come from the DNA, and the V and J calls and clone size come from that table. Here the sample spans about 95,000 clones, 81% being singletons. This sample is part of a study of blood T cell repertoires in COVID-19. The overall study: There were acute and convalescent COVID-19 samples, and they came from the United States, Italy and Spain. The cDNA or gDNA used as material had been derived from T cells, B-cell-depleted T cells, or PBMCs.

Germline V gives CDR1 MNHNY, CDR2 SVGAGI (reference sequence). With 6 bases removed from V and 6 bases from J, the gap between germline ends came to 18 bases. This CDR3 spans 15 amino acids. The sequence came from an elderly man with active or convalescent COVID-19. Sequencing was performed on peripheral blood. The J gene is TRBJ1-5, the V gene TRBV6-6, with a weak D call TRBD1 (6 bases). CDR3 DNA: TGTGCCAGCAGCCCAACTACAGGGAGATCTCAGCCCCAGCATTTT. It is translated as CASSPTTGRSQPQHF.